Given below is one T cell receptor (beta chain) in context. Its target is not known. This sample is drawn from a study of blood T cells in healthy people across ages. Study-wide context: Template switching retrieved approximately one barcoded beta molecule for each two T cells.

The V and J ends lost 5 bases and 8 bases respectively, with 9 bases between them. The germline CDR1 and CDR2 sequences are MNHEY and SVGEGT. The CDR3 has 11 amino acids. The use of a sample-barcoded 5' primer and a J-beta primer mix characterized a second PCR of about 7 to 12 cycles. One entry per CDR3 protein, called by TCRdb with MiXCR from the 5' RACE reads. The sample lists more than 800,000 distinct CDR3 sequences; less than 35% were seen once. Study-wide results and caveats: Unknown CMV status may confound age-related changes in expanded clones. Compared with aged donors, long-lived donors showed fewer expanded clones, suggesting selection.

The specimen sequenced was blood. The genes are TRBV6-2 or TRBV6-3 and TRBJ1-2; D is uncertain. The source of this sequence is a woman aged 80 or older in good health. This CDR3 reads CASSQAWGYTF. DNA for the CDR3: TGTGCCAGCAGTCAAGCTTGGGGCTACACCTTC.